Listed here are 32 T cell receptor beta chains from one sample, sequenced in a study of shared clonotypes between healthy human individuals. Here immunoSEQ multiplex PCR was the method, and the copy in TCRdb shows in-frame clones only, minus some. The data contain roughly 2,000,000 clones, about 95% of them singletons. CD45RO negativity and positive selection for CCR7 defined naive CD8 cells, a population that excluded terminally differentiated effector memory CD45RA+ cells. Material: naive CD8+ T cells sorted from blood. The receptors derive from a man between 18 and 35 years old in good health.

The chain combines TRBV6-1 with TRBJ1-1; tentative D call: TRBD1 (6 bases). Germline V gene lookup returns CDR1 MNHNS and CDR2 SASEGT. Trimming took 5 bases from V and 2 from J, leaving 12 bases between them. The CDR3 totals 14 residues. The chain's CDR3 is CASSSGTSNTEAFF. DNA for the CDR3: TGTGCCAGCAGTTCCGGGACAAGCAACACTGAAGCTTTCTTT.

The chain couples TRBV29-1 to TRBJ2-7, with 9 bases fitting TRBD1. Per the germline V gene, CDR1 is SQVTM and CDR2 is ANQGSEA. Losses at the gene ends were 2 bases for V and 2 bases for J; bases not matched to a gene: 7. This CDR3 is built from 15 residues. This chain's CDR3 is CSVESGGTGTYEQYF. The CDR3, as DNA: TGCAGCGTTGAAAGTGGAGGGACAGGGACCTACGAGCAGTACTTC.

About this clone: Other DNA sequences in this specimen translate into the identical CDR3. The CDR3 loop is CASSVGGYGYTF. CDR3 DNA: TGTGCCAGCAGCGTGGGCGGTTATGGCTACACCTTC. The rearrangement uses TRBV9 and TRBJ1-2, with no clear D. The CDR3 loop spans 12 amino acids. The V gene's germline CDR1 is SGDLS and CDR2 YYNGEE. Trimming removed 2 bases from V and 5 bases from J, with 7 bases in between.

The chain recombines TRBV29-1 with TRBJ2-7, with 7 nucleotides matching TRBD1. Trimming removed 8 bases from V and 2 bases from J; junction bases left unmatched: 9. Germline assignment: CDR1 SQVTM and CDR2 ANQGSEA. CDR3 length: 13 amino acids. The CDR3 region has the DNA TGCAGCATAAAGACAGGGATTACCTACGAGCAGTACTTC. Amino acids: CSIKTGITYEQYF.

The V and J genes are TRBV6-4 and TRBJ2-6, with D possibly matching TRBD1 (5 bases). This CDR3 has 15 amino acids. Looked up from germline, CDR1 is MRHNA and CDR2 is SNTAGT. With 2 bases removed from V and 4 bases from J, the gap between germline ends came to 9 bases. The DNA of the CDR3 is TGTGCCAGCAGTGACCCAGGGTCGGGGGCCAACGTCCTGACTTTC. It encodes CASSDPGSGANVLTF.

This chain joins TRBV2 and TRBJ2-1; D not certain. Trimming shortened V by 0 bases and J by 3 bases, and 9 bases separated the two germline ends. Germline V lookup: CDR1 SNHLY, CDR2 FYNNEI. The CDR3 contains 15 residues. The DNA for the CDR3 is TGTGCCAGCAGTGAAGCAGGGAAGATCTACAATGAGCAGTTCTTC. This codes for CASSEAGKIYNEQFF.

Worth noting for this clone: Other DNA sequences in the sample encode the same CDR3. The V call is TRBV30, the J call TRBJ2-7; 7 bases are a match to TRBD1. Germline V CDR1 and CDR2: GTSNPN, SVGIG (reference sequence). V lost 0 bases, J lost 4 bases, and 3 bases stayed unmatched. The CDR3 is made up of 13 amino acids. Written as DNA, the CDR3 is TGTGCCTGGAGTGTAGACAGGGCTTACGAGCAGTACTTC. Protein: CAWSVDRAYEQYF.

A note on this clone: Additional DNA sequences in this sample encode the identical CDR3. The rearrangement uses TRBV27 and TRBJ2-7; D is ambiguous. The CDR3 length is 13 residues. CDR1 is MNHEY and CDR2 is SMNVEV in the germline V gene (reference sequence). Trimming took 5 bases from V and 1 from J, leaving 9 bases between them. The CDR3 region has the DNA TGTGCCAGCAGTCTAGAAGGATCCTACGAGCAGTACTTC. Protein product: CASSLEGSYEQYF.

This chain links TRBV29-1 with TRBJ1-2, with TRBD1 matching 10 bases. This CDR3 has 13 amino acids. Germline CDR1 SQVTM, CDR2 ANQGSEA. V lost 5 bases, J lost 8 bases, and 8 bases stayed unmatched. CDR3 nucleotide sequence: TGCAGCGTTTTGGGACAGGGGACGAGGGGCTACACCTTC. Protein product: CSVLGQGTRGYTF.

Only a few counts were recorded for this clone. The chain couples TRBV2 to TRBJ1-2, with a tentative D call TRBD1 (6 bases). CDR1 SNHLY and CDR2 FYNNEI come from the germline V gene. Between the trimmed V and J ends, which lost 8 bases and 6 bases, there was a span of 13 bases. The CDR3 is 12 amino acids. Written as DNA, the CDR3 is TGTGCCAGCTTCTCAGGGGAGGATGGCTACACCTTC. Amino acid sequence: CASFSGEDGYTF.

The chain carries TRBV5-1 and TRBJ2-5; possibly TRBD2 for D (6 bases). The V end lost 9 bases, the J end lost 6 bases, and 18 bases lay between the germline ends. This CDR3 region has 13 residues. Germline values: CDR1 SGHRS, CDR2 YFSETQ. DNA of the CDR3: TGCGCCACTTCGGGACTCCACACCCAGACCCAGTACTTC. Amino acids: CATSGLHTQTQYF.

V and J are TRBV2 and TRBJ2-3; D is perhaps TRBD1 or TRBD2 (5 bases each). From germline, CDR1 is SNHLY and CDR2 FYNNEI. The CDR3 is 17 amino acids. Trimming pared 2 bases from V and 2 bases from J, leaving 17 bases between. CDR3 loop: CASSEFGTPVNTDTQYF. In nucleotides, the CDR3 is TGTGCCAGCAGTGAATTTGGGACCCCCGTTAACACAGATACGCAGTATTTT.

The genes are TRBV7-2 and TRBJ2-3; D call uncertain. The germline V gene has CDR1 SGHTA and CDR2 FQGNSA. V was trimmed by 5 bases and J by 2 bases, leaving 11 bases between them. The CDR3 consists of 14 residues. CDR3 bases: TGTGCCAGCAGCCCCGGCTCATACACAGATACGCAGTATTTT. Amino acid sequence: CASSPGSYTDTQYF. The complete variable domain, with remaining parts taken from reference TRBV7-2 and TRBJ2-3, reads GAGVSQSPSNKVTEKGKDVELRCDPISGHTALYWYRQSLGQGLEFLIYFQGNSAPDKSGLPSDRFSAERTGGSVSTLTIQRTQQEDSAVYLCASSPGSYTDTQYFGPGTRLTVL.

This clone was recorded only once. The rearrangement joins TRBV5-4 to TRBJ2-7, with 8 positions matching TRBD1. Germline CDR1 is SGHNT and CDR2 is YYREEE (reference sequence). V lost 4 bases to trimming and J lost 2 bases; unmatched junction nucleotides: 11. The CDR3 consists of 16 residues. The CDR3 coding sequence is TGTGCCAGCAGCAGGGGGGAGACAGGGGTGACCTACGAGCAGTACTTC. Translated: CASSRGETGVTYEQYF.

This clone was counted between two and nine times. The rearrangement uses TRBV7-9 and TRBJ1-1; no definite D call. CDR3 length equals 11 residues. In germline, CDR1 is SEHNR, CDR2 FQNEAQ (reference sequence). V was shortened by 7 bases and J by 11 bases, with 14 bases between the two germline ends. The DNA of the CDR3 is TGTGCCAGCATTGGAGCGGTGGAGGCTTTCTTT. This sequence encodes CASIGAVEAFF. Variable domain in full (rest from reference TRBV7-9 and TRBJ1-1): DTGVSQNPRHKITKRGQNVTFRCDPISEHNRLYWYRQTLGQGPEFLTYFQNEAQLEKSRLLSDRFSAERPKGSFSTLEIQRTEQGDSAMYLCASIGAVEAFFGQGTRLTVV.

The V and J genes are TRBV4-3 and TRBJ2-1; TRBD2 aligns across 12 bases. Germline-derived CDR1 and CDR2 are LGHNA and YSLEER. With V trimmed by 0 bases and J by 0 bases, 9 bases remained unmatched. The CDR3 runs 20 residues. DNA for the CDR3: TGCGCCAGCAGCCAAGATGTGGGACTAGCGGGTGCCTACTCCTACAATGAGCAGTTCTTC. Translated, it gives CASSQDVGLAGAYSYNEQFF.

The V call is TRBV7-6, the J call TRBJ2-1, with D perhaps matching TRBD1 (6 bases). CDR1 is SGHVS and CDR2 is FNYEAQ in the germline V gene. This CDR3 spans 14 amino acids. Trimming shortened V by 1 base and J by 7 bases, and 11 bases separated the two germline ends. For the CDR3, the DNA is TGTGCCAGCAGCTTAGAAACAGGGTTTAATGAGCAGTTCTTC. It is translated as CASSLETGFNEQFF.

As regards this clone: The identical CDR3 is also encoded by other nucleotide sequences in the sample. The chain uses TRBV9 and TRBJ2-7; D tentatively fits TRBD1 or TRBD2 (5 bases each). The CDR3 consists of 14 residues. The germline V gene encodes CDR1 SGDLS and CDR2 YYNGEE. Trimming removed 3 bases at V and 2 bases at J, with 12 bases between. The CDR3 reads CASSAGTGPYEQYF. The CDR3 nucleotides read TGTGCCAGCAGCGCCGGGACGGGCCCCTACGAGCAGTACTTC.

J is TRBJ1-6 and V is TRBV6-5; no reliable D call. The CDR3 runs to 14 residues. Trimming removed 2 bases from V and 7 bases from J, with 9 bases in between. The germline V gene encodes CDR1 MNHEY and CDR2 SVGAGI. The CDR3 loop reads CASSYADGNSPLHF. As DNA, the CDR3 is TGTGCCAGCAGTTACGCGGACGGGAATTCACCCCTCCACTTT.

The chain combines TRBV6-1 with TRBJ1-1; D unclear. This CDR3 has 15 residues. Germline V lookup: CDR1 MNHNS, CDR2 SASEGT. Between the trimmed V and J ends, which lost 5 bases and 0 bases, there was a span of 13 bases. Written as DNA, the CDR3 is TGTGCCAGCAGTCCTGGTGTCGCCATGAACACTGAAGCTTTCTTT. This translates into CASSPGVAMNTEAFF.

CDR3 loop: CASMGRLATNEKLFF. CDR3 nucleotide sequence: TGTGCCAGTATGGGACGTCTAGCAACTAATGAAAAACTGTTTTTT. The V call is TRBV19, the J call TRBJ1-4; D might be TRBD1 (5 bases). This CDR3 is 15 amino acids long. V lost 7 bases to trimming and J lost 0 bases, with 12 bases between them. Germline values: CDR1 LNHDA, CDR2 SQIVND (reference sequence).

In DNA form, the CDR3 reads TGTGCCAGCAAGGGGACAGACAATCAGCCCCAGCATTTT. As protein: CASKGTDNQPQHF. The chain couples TRBV27 to TRBJ1-5; 7 nucleotides align to TRBD1. Germline V gene lookup returns CDR1 MNHEY and CDR2 SMNVEV (reference sequence). Losses at the gene ends were 7 bases for V and 3 bases for J; bases not matched to a gene: 3. The CDR3 covers 13 residues.

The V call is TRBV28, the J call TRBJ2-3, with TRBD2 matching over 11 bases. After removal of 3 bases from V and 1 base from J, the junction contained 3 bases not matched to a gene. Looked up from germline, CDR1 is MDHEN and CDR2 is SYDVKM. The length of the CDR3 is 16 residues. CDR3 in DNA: TGTGCCAGCAGTTTCTCACTAGCGGGGGGCACAGATACGCAGTATTTT. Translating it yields CASSFSLAGGTDTQYF. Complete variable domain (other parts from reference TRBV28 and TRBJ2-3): DVKVTQSSRYLVKRTGEKVFLECVQDMDHENMFWYRQDPGLGLRLIYFSYDVKMKEKGDIPEGYSVSREKKERFSLILESASTNQTSMYLCASSFSLAGGTDTQYFGPGTRLTVL.

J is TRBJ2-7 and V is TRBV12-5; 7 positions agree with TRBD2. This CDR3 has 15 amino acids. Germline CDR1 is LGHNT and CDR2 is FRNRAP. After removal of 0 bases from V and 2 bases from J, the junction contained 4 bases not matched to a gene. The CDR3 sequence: CASGLVIGGAYEQYF. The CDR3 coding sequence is TGTGCTAGTGGTTTGGTAATTGGGGGGGCCTACGAGCAGTACTTC.

The CDR3 nucleotides read TGCGCCAGCAGCCAAGAACAGGATTCCTACGAGCAGTACTTC. Translated: CASSQEQDSYEQYF. The chain has TRBV4-3 and TRBJ2-7; weak D call: TRBD1 (5 bases). Germline CDR1 reads LGHNA; CDR2 reads YSLEER. The CDR3 sequence is 14 residues long. Trimming cost V 0 bases and J 1 base, with 7 bases left between them.

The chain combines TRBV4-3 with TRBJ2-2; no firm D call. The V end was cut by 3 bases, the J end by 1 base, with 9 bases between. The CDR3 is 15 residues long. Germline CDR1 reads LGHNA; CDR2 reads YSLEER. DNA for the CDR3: TGCGCCAGCAGCCACTTCGTAGGGAACACCGGGGAGCTGTTTTTT. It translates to CASSHFVGNTGELFF.

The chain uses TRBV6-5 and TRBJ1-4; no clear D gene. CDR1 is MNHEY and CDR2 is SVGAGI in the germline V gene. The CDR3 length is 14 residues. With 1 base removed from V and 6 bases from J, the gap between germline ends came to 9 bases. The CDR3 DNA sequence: TGTGCCAGCAGTTACTTCAGCACTGATGAAAAACTGTTTTTT. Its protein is CASSYFSTDEKLFF.

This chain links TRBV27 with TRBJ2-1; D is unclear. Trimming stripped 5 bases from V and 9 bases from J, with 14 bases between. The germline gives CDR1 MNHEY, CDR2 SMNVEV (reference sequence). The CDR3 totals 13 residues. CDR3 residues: CASSLPYLSEQFF. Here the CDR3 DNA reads TGTGCCAGCAGTCTCCCGTACCTCAGTGAGCAGTTCTTC.

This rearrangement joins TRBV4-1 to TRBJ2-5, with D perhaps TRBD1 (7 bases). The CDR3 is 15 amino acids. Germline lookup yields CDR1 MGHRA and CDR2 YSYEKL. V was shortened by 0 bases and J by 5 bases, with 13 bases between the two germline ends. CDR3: CASSQEHRGLETQYF. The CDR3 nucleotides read TGCGCCAGCAGCCAAGAGCACAGGGGACTGGAGACCCAGTACTTC.

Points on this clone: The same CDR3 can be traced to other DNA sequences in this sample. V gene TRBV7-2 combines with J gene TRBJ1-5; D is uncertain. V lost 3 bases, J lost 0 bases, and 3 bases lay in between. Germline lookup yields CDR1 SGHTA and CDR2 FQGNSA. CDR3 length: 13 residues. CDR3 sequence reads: CASSLNSNQPQHF. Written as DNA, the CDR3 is TGTGCCAGCAGCTTGAATAGCAATCAGCCCCAGCATTTT.

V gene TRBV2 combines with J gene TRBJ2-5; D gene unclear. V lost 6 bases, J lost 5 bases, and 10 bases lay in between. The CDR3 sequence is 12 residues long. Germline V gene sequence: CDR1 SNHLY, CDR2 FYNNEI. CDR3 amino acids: CASSEILETQYF. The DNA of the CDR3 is TGTGCCAGCAGCGAAATACTGGAGACCCAGTACTTC.

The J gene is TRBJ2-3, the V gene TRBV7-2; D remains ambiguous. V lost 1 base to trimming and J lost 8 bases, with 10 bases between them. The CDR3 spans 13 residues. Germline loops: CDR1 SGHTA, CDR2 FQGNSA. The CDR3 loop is CASSLGTETTQYF. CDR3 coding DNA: TGTGCCAGCAGCTTAGGGACGGAAACTACGCAGTATTTT.